The rows below give T cell receptor beta chains drawn from one sample of a study of T cells after posttransplantation cyclophosphamide. The table came from immunoSEQ multiplex PCR; TCRdb's copy has only in-frame clones and leaves some out. The table lists around 35,000 clones, with no singletons. Sample: PBMCs. The receptors stem from a man younger than 45 in good health and a related stem cell transplant donor. Each CDR3 is given with its conserved first and last residue. Fields, in order: V gene, J gene, clone size, D gene, CDR3 protein, CDR3 DNA. D genes are given only for firm matches. Size is omitted from some rows. Given values are once, few, many or a class for expanded clones.

V gene: TRBV11-2
J gene: TRBJ2-3
clone size: .
D gene: TRBD1
CDR3 protein: CASSPGTVARGSTDTQYF
CDR3 DNA: TGTGCCAGCAGCCCAGGGACAGTAGCCCGGGGCAGCACAGATACGCAGTATTTT

V gene: TRBV29-1
J gene: TRBJ2-7
clone size: few
D gene: TRBD2
CDR3 protein: CSVEAGGSEQYF
CDR3 DNA: TGCAGCGTTGAAGCGGGGGGGAGCGAGCAGTACTTC

V gene: TRBV5-4
J gene: TRBJ2-3
clone size: many
D gene: .
CDR3 protein: CASSPAAGRTDTQYF
CDR3 DNA: TGTGCCAGCAGCCCGGCCGCGGGGCGCACAGATACGCAGTATTTT

V gene: TRBV24-1
J gene: TRBJ2-2
clone size: .
D gene: TRBD2
CDR3 protein: CATSDPRTSGGGNTGELFF
CDR3 DNA: TGTGCCACCAGTGATCCGAGGACTAGCGGGGGGGGGAACACCGGGGAGCTGTTTTTT

V gene: TRBV18
J gene: TRBJ1-5
clone size: many
D gene: TRBD1
CDR3 protein: CASSPMGRGPLGQPQHF
CDR3 DNA: TGTGCCAGCTCCCCTATGGGCAGGGGGCCCCTCGGTCAGCCCCAGCATTTT

V gene: TRBV5-1
J gene: TRBJ2-4
clone size: many
D gene: .
CDR3 protein: CASSDSLLAKNIQYF
CDR3 DNA: TGCGCCAGCAGCGATAGTCTCCTAGCCAAAAACATTCAGTACTTC

V gene: TRBV28
J gene: TRBJ2-5
clone size: many
D gene: TRBD2
CDR3 protein: CASYPSGGAQETQYF
CDR3 DNA: TGTGCCAGCTATCCTAGCGGGGGGGCCCAGGAGACCCAGTACTTC

V gene: TRBV29-1
J gene: TRBJ1-5
clone size: few
D gene: .
CDR3 protein: CSVGARADQPQHF
CDR3 DNA: TGCAGCGTGGGGGCGAGGGCAGATCAGCCCCAGCATTTT

V gene: TRBV27
J gene: TRBJ2-3
clone size: many
D gene: .
CDR3 protein: CASSSLGGASTDTQYF
CDR3 DNA: TGTGCCAGCAGTTCCCTCGGCGGGGCCAGCACAGATACGCAGTATTTT

V gene: TRBV6-5
J gene: TRBJ1-2
clone size: many
D gene: TRBD1
CDR3 protein: CASSWGQGTMGYTF
CDR3 DNA: TGTGCCAGCAGTTGGGGACAGGGCACTATGGGCTACACCTTC

V gene: TRBV6-4
J gene: TRBJ2-2
clone size: many
D gene: TRBD2
CDR3 protein: CASSMTSGGNTGELFF
CDR3 DNA: TGTGCCAGCAGTATGACTAGCGGGGGTAACACCGGGGAGCTGTTTTTT

V gene: TRBV5-1
J gene: TRBJ1-5
clone size: many
D gene: TRBD1
CDR3 protein: CASSLAPLGQGQQPQHF
CDR3 DNA: TGCGCCAGCAGCTTGGCCCCTCTGGGACAGGGTCAGCAGCCCCAGCATTTT

V gene: TRBV7-3
J gene: TRBJ2-2
clone size: many
D gene: .
CDR3 protein: CASSSQFGGTGELFF
CDR3 DNA: TGTGCCAGCAGCTCCCAATTCGGGGGCACCGGGGAGCTGTTTTTT

V gene: TRBV10-1
J gene: TRBJ1-2
clone size: many
D gene: .
CDR3 protein: CASSEAPSQGYYGYTF
CDR3 DNA: TGCGCCAGCAGTGAGGCACCTTCACAGGGTTACTATGGCTACACCTTC

V gene: TRBV9
J gene: TRBJ1-2
clone size: .
D gene: TRBD1
CDR3 protein: CASSATGQPNYRYTF
CDR3 DNA: TGTGCCAGCAGCGCCACGGGACAGCCAAACTATCGCTACACCTTC

V gene: TRBV9
J gene: TRBJ2-7
clone size: few
D gene: .
CDR3 protein: CASSAMGGFNEQYF
CDR3 DNA: TGTGCCAGCAGCGCCATGGGGGGATTCAACGAGCAGTACTTC

V gene: TRBV6-5
J gene: TRBJ2-7
clone size: many
D gene: .
CDR3 protein: CASSRWGSSYEQYF
CDR3 DNA: TGTGCCAGCAGCAGATGGGGCAGCTCCTACGAGCAGTACTTC

V gene: TRBV4-3
J gene: TRBJ2-3
clone size: .
D gene: .
CDR3 protein: CASSQGATQYF
CDR3 DNA: TGCGCCAGCAGCCAAGGGGCTACGCAGTATTTT

V gene: TRBV15
J gene: TRBJ2-7
clone size: many
D gene: TRBD2
CDR3 protein: CATSREGAGNYEQYF
CDR3 DNA: TGTGCCACCAGCAGAGAAGGAGCGGGGAACTACGAGCAGTACTTC

V gene: TRBV5-4
J gene: TRBJ2-5
clone size: many
D gene: .
CDR3 protein: CASSRGGPAETQYF
CDR3 DNA: TGTGCCAGCAGCCGGGGTGGACCAGCGGAGACCCAGTACTTC

V gene: TRBV7-8
J gene: TRBJ2-6
clone size: many
D gene: TRBD1
CDR3 protein: CASSLRGQVMANVLTF
CDR3 DNA: TGTGCCAGCAGCTTAAGGGGACAGGTCATGGCCAACGTCCTGACTTTC

V gene: TRBV30
J gene: TRBJ1-5
clone size: few
D gene: TRBD1
CDR3 protein: CAWSAGQFNQPQHF
CDR3 DNA: TGTGCCTGGAGTGCGGGACAGTTCAATCAGCCCCAGCATTTT

V gene: TRBV7-9
J gene: TRBJ2-3
clone size: many
D gene: .
CDR3 protein: CASSPQTGSGGLFTDTQYF
CDR3 DNA: TGTGCCAGCAGCCCACAGACTGGGTCGGGGGGCTTATTCACAGATACGCAGTATTTT

V gene: TRBV19
J gene: TRBJ2-7
clone size: many
D gene: .
CDR3 protein: CASSIKGMKINYEQYF
CDR3 DNA: TGTGCCAGTAGTATTAAGGGTATGAAGATAAACTACGAGCAGTACTTC

V gene: TRBV11-2
J gene: TRBJ1-1
clone size: few
D gene: TRBD1
CDR3 protein: CASSAQDRGSGSEAFF
CDR3 DNA: TGTGCCAGCAGCGCCCAAGACAGGGGGTCTGGGTCTGAAGCTTTCTTT

V gene: TRBV5-1
J gene: TRBJ1-2
clone size: .
D gene: .
CDR3 protein: CASSLRPGVDYTF
CDR3 DNA: TGCGCCAGCAGCTTGCGGCCAGGGGTCGACTACACCTTC

V gene: TRBV6-1
J gene: TRBJ2-7
clone size: many
D gene: TRBD1
CDR3 protein: CASRGQGSYEQYF
CDR3 DNA: TGTGCCAGCAGGGGACAGGGGTCCTACGAGCAGTACTTC

V gene: TRBV6-6
J gene: TRBJ1-6
clone size: many
D gene: .
CDR3 protein: CARSGTNYNSPLHF
CDR3 DNA: TGTGCCAGAAGTGGCACCAACTATAATTCACCCCTCCACTTT

V gene: TRBV5-4
J gene: TRBJ1-2
clone size: many
D gene: .
CDR3 protein: CASSGLPGQTRHGYTF
CDR3 DNA: TGTGCCAGCAGCGGGCTTCCGGGACAAACTCGTCATGGCTACACCTTC

V gene: TRBV7-9
J gene: TRBJ1-1
clone size: many
D gene: .
CDR3 protein: CASSLAWAGEVRAFF
CDR3 DNA: TGTGCCAGCAGCTTAGCGTGGGCAGGGGAAGTAAGAGCTTTCTTT

V gene: TRBV7-8
J gene: TRBJ2-1
clone size: .
D gene: .
CDR3 protein: CASSLAQGTHEQFF
CDR3 DNA: TGTGCCAGCAGCTTAGCGCAGGGTACCCATGAGCAGTTCTTC

V gene: TRBV5-5
J gene: TRBJ2-2
clone size: many
D gene: .
CDR3 protein: CASSLLAGTGELFF
CDR3 DNA: TGTGCCAGCAGCTTGTTGGCGGGAACCGGGGAGCTGTTTTTT

V gene: TRBV2
J gene: TRBJ2-2
clone size: few
D gene: .
CDR3 protein: CASSPGRGQRAGTGELFF
CDR3 DNA: TGTGCCAGCAGCCCCGGTCGGGGACAGCGGGCCGGCACCGGGGAGCTGTTTTTT

V gene: TRBV28
J gene: TRBJ2-2
clone size: many
D gene: .
CDR3 protein: CASKSTVASVGEPTGELFF
CDR3 DNA: TGTGCCAGCAAAAGTACGGTAGCTAGTGTTGGTGAGCCCACCGGGGAGCTGTTTTTT

V gene: TRBV6-6
J gene: TRBJ1-5
clone size: many
D gene: .
CDR3 protein: CASSYPTDLGNQPQHF
CDR3 DNA: TGTGCCAGCAGTTACCCGACAGATCTGGGCAATCAGCCCCAGCATTTT

V gene: TRBV6-2/TRBV6-3
J gene: TRBJ2-7
clone size: many
D gene: .
CDR3 protein: CASSQKYEQYF
CDR3 DNA: TGTGCCAGCAGTCAGAAGTACGAGCAGTACTTC

V gene: TRBV5-4
J gene: TRBJ1-1
clone size: many
D gene: .
CDR3 protein: CASSPLGQEVSTEAFF
CDR3 DNA: TGTGCCAGCAGCCCGCTGGGGCAGGAGGTGAGCACTGAAGCTTTCTTT

V gene: TRBV19
J gene: TRBJ1-1
clone size: many
D gene: .
CDR3 protein: CASSPPQMNTEAFF
CDR3 DNA: TGTGCCAGTAGTCCCCCACAGATGAACACTGAAGCTTTCTTT

V gene: TRBV5-4
J gene: TRBJ2-3
clone size: .
D gene: .
CDR3 protein: CASSVPQGDTQYF
CDR3 DNA: TGTGCCAGCAGCGTACCACAGGGAGATACGCAGTATTTT

V gene: TRBV2
J gene: TRBJ1-1
clone size: many
D gene: TRBD1
CDR3 protein: CASSEWTGNTEAFF
CDR3 DNA: TGTGCCAGCAGTGAATGGACAGGTAACACTGAAGCTTTCTTT

V gene: TRBV6-5
J gene: TRBJ1-2
clone size: many
D gene: .
CDR3 protein: CASSYAQARGYTF
CDR3 DNA: TGTGCCAGCAGTTATGCACAGGCAAGGGGCTACACCTTC

V gene: TRBV5-4
J gene: TRBJ2-5
clone size: many
D gene: TRBD2
CDR3 protein: CASSMGGRQETQYF
CDR3 DNA: TGTGCCAGCAGCATGGGCGGGAGACAAGAGACCCAGTACTTC